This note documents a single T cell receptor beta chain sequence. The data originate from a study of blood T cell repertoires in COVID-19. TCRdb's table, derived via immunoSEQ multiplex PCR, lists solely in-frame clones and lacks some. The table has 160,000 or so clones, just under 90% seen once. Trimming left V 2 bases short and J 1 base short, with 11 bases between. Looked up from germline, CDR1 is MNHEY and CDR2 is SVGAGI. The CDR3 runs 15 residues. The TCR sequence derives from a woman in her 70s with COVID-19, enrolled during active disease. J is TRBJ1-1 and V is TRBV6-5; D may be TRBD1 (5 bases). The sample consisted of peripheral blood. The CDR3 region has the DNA TGTGCCAGCAGTTACATAGGGGAAGGGAACACTGAAGCTTTCTTT. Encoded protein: CASSYIGEGNTEAFF.